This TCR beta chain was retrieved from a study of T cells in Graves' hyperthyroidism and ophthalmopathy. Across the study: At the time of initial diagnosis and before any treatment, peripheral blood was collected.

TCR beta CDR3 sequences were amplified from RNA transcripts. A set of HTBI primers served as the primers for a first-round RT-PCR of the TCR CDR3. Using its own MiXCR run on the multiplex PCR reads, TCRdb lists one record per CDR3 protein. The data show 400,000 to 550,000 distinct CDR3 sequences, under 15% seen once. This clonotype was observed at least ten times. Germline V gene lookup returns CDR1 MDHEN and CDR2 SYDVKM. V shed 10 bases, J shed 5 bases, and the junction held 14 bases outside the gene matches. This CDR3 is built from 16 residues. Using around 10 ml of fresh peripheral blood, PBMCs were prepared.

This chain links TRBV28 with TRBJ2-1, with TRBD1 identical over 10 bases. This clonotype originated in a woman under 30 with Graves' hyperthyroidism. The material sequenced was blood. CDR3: CATGPPGTGEHNEQFF. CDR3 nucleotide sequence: TGTGCCACGGGGCCCCCTGGGACAGGGGAGCACAATGAGCAGTTCTTC.